This T cell receptor (beta chain) was retrieved from a study of long-term antiretroviral therapy in people with HIV. General study results and limits: HIV repertoires had narrower CDR3 length ranges than controls.

An immunoSEQ assay, version v3.0, was performed at survey level. Assay used: immunoSEQ multiplex PCR; TCRdb lists only in-frame clones, some missing. The sample carries around 27,000 clones, under 85% recorded once. V lost 5 bases and J 8 bases, leaving 23 bases between the germline ends. This CDR3 comprises 15 residues. CDR1 SGHRS and CDR2 YFSETQ come from the germline V gene. In the case of this clone: Its matching antigen is unknown.

This TCR was recovered from a man in his forties or fifties with HIV. The specimen comprised unsorted PBMCs, sampled 3 years after starting antiretroviral therapy. J is TRBJ2-7 and V is TRBV5-1; TRBD2 is a possible D gene (6 bases). The CDR3: CASRGAEGARSQQYF. The CDR3 DNA follows: TGCGCCAGCAGAGGCGCGGAGGGAGCGCGGTCGCAGCAGTACTTC. Variable domain in full (rest from reference TRBV5-1 and TRBJ2-7): KAGVTQTPRYLIKTRGQQVTLSCSPISGHRSVSWYQQTPGQGLQFLFEYFSETQRNKGNFPGRFSGRQFSNSRSEMNVSTLELGDSALYLCASRGAEGARSQQYFGPGTRLTVT.